The entry below gives a single TCR beta chain sequence along with its context. Before being deemed recovered, Cohort 3 donors had two negative PCRs, clearance, or symptom resolution. These data come from a study of blood T cell repertoires in COVID-19. Study context: Collection of acute and convalescent COVID-19 samples took place in the United States, Italy and Spain.

This CDR3 has 16 amino acids. The V segment lost 5 bases and the J segment 7 bases; nucleotides outside the gene matches: 10. Germline assignment: CDR1 MDHEN and CDR2 SYDVKM. Clones were read by immunoSEQ multiplex PCR, and TCRdb kept only the in-frame ones, dropping some. The sample shows roughly 500,000 clones, approximately 90% of them seen only once. The TCR sequence derives from a woman aged 40 to 50 who had recovered from COVID-19. What was sequenced was PBMCs or T cells enriched from blood (not recorded which). The chain links TRBV28 to TRBJ2-1; 11 nucleotides match TRBD1. As DNA, the CDR3 is TGTGCCAGCAGTCCCCTAGGACAGGGGGCTAAGAATGAGCAGTTCTTC. Its translation: CASSPLGQGAKNEQFF.